The 6 T cell receptor beta chains below were found in one sample sequenced in a study of CD8+CD57+ T cells in acquired aplastic anemia. The template for TCR beta VDJ and CDR3 sequence profiling was genomic DNA. Each CDR3 protein gets one entry after TCRdb re-called the reads with MiXCR. The data contain roughly 180,000 distinct CDR3 sequences, around 50% of them singletons. It was patients with CD8+CD57+ cell expansion by flow cytometry who were chosen for sequencing. Sequencing input: sorted CD4+, CD8+, or CD8+CD57+ T cells (not recorded which) from PBMCs. Receptors originate from a human donor with aplastic anemia.

This chain joins TRBV2 and TRBJ2-7, with D perhaps TRBD2 (6 bases). V lost 11 bases, J lost 4 bases, and 18 bases lay in between. Germline V gene sequence: CDR1 SNHLY, CDR2 FYNNEI. The CDR3 length is 13 residues. The CDR3 spells CASGLNGLYEQYF. DNA for the CDR3: TGTGCCTCGGGACTGAATGGACTATACGAGCAGTACTTC.

The sample holds a few counts of this clonotype. The chain uses TRBV10-2 and TRBJ2-7; no definite D call. Germline CDR1 is WSHSY and CDR2 is SAAADI. The CDR3 totals 14 residues. The ends were cut back, 7 bases at V and 2 bases at J, with 15 bases in the middle. This CDR3 is CASIPLGPTYEQYF. Here the CDR3 DNA reads TGCGCCAGCATTCCTTTGGGTCCTACCTACGAGCAGTACTTC.

This clonotype was counted ten times or more. V is TRBV24-1 and J is TRBJ2-2; 7 nucleotides align to TRBD2. This CDR3 has 16 amino acids. The trim removed 3 bases at V and 0 bases at J, leaving 3 bases unmatched. From germline, CDR1 is KGHDR and CDR2 SFDVKD. The chain's CDR3 is CATSDSGTTNTGELFF. CDR3 nucleotides: TGTGCCACCAGTGATAGCGGGACGACGAACACCGGGGAGCTGTTTTTT.

The V gene is TRBV2, the J gene TRBJ1-6, with D unclear. CDR1 and CDR2 (germline): SNHLY, FYNNEI. The ends were cut back, 3 bases at V and 8 bases at J, with 11 bases in the middle. The CDR3 totals 14 residues. The CDR3 DNA reads as TGTGCCAGCAGTGAGGGATCGAGGGATTCACCCCTCCACTTT. This translates into CASSEGSRDSPLHF. Variable domain in full (rest from reference TRBV2 and TRBJ1-6): EPEVTQTPSHQVTQMGQEVILRCVPISNHLYFYWYRQILGQKVEFLVSFYNNEISEKSEIFDDQFSVERPDGSNFTLKIRSTKLEDSAMYFCASSEGSRDSPLHFGNGTRLTVT.

The V and J genes are TRBV24-1 and TRBJ2-7; possibly TRBD1 for D (6 bases). Trimming removed 2 bases at V and 2 bases at J, with 12 bases between. Germline V CDR1 and CDR2: KGHDR, SFDVKD. This CDR3 has 15 amino acids. Here the CDR3 reads CATSDSYRVPYEQYF. The CDR3 DNA reads as TGTGCCACCAGTGATTCGTACAGGGTCCCCTACGAGCAGTACTTC.

The V gene is TRBV3-1, the J gene TRBJ2-1; D may be TRBD2 (6 bases). Germline values: CDR1 LGHDT, CDR2 YNNKEL (reference sequence). V lost 1 base and J lost 7, with 8 bases in between. The CDR3 is 13 residues long. The CDR3, as DNA: TGTGCCAGCAGCCAAGGACTAGTGAATGAGCAGTTCTTC. Its translation: CASSQGLVNEQFF.